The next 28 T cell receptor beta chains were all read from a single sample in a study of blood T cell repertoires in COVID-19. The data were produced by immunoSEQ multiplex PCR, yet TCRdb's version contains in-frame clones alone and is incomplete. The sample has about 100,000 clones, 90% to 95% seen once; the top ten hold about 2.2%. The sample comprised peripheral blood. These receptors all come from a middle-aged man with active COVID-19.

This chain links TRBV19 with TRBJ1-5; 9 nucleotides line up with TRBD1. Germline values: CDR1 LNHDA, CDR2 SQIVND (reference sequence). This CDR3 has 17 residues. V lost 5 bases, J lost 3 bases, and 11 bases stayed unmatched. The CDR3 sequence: CASSGDRGDRYNQPQHF. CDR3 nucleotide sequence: TGTGCCAGTAGTGGAGACAGGGGGGATCGGTACAATCAGCCCCAGCATTTT.

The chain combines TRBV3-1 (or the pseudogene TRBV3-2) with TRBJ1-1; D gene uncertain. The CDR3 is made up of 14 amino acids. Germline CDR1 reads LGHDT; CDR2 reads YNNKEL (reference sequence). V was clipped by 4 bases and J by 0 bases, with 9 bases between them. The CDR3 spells CASSLGTLNTEAFF. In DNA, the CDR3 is TGTGCCAGCAGCCTGGGCACTTTGAACACTGAAGCTTTCTTT.

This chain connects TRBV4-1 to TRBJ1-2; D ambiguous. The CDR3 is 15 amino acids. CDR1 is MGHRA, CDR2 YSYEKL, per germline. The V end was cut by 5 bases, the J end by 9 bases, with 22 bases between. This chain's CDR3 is CASSSDRGSPMSYTF. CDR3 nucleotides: TGCGCCAGCAGCTCAGATCGAGGGAGCCCTATGAGCTACACCTTC.

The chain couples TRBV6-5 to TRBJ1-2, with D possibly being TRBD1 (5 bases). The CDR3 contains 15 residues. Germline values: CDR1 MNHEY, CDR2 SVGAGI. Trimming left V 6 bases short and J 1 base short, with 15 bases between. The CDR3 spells CASSPRVPDNYGYTF. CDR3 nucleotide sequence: TGTGCCAGCAGCCCCAGGGTCCCTGATAACTATGGCTACACCTTC.

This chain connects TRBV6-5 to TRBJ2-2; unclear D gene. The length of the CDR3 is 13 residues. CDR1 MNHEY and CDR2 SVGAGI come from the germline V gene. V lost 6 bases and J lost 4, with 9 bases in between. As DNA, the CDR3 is TGTGCCAGCAGAACTCCGGGCACCGGGGAGCTGTTTTTT. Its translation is CASRTPGTGELFF.

CDR3 in amino acids: CASSKLPAANEKLFF. The CDR3 DNA follows: TGTGCCAGCAGCAAATTACCAGCGGCTAATGAAAAACTGTTTTTT. The J gene is TRBJ1-4, the V gene TRBV7-9; unclear D gene. The ends were cut back, 5 bases at V and 3 bases at J, with 13 bases in the middle. In germline, CDR1 is SEHNR, CDR2 FQNEAQ (reference sequence). The CDR3 runs 15 residues.

The chain's CDR3 is CASSLALAGGGEQYV. CDR3 DNA sequence: TGCGCCAGCAGCTTGGCCTTAGCAGGGGGTGGCGAGCAGTACGTC. The V call is TRBV5-1, the J call TRBJ2-7; 7 bases agree with TRBD1. The CDR3 contains 15 residues. Germline V lookup: CDR1 SGHRS, CDR2 YFSETQ. J was trimmed by 6 bases and V by 0 bases; bases with no gene match: 9.

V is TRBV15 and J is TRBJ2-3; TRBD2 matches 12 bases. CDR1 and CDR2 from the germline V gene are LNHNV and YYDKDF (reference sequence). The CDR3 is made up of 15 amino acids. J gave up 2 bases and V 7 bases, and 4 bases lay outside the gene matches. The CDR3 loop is CATTRTSGNTDTQYF. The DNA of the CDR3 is TGTGCCACCACCAGGACTAGCGGGAACACAGATACGCAGTATTTT.

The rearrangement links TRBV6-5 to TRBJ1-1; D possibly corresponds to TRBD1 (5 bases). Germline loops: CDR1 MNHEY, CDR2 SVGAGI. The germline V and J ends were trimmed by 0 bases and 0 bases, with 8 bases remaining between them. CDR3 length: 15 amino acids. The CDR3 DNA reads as TGTGCCAGCAGTTACTCCCCAGGGATGAACACTGAAGCTTTCTTT. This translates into CASSYSPGMNTEAFF.

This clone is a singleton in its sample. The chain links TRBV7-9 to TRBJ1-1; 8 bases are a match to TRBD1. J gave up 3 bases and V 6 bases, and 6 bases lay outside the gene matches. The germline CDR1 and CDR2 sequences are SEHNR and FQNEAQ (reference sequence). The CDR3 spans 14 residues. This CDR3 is CASRRQGLDTEAFF. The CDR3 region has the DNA TGTGCCAGCAGACGACAGGGGCTAGACACTGAAGCTTTCTTT.

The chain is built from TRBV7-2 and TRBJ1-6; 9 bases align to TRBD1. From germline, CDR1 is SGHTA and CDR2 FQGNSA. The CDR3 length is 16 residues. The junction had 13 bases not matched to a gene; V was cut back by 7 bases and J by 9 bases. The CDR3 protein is CASTPGRDRVFSPLHF. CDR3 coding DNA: TGTGCCAGCACCCCGGGGAGGGACAGGGTTTTTTCACCCCTCCACTTT.

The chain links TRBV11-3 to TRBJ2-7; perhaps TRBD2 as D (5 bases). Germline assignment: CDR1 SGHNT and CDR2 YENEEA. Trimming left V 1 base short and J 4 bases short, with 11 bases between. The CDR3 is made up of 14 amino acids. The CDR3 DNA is TGTGCCAGCAGCTTAGGAGAGGGCCATTACGAGCAGTACGTC. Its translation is CASSLGEGHYEQYV.

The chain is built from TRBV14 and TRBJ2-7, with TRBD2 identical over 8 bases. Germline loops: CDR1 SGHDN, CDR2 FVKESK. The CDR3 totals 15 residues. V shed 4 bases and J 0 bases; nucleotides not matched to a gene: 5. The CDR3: CASSLAGSSSYEQYV. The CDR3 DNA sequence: TGTGCCAGCAGCCTAGCGGGATCGAGCTCCTACGAGCAGTACGTC.

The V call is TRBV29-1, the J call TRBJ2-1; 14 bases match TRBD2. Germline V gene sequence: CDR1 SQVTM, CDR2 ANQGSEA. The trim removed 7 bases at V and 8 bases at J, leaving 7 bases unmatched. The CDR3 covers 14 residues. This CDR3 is CSATGTSGSYEQFF. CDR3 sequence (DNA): TGCAGCGCGACCGGGACTAGCGGGAGCTATGAGCAGTTCTTC.

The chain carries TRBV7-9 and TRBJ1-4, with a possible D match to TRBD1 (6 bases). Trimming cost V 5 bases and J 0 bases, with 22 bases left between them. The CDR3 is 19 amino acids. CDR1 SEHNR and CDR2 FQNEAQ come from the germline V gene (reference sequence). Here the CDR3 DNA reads TGTGCCAGCAGCCAGCCCGCGGGGGCCAACCATGCAACTAATGAAAAACTGTTTTTT. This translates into CASSQPAGANHATNEKLFF.

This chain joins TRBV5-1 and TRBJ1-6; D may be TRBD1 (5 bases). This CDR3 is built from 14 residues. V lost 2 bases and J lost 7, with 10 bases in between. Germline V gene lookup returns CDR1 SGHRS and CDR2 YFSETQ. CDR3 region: CASSFSGENSPLHF. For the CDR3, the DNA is TGCGCCAGCAGCTTCTCGGGGGAAAATTCACCCCTCCACTTT.

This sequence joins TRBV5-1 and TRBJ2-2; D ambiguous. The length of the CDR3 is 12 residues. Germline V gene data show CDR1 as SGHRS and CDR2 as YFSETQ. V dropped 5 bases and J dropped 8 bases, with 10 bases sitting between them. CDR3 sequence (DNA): TGCGCCAGCAGAACCCTTCAGGGGGAGCTGTTTTTT. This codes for CASRTLQGELFF.

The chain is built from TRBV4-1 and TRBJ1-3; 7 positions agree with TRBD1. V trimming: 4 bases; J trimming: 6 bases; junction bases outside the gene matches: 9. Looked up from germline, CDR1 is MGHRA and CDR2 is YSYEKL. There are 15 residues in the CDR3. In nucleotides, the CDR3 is TGCGCCAGCAGCCTCACTTGGGACAGTTTAAACACCATATATTTT. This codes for CASSLTWDSLNTIYF.

The CDR3 nucleotides are TGTGCCAGTAGAGGAAACCTGCGGGGCAATCAGCCCCAGCATTTT. Encoded protein: CASRGNLRGNQPQHF. The V call is TRBV19, the J call TRBJ1-5, with D unresolved. Trimming took 6 bases from V and 2 from J, leaving 14 bases between them. Germline V gene sequence: CDR1 LNHDA, CDR2 SQIVND (reference sequence). This CDR3 has 15 residues.

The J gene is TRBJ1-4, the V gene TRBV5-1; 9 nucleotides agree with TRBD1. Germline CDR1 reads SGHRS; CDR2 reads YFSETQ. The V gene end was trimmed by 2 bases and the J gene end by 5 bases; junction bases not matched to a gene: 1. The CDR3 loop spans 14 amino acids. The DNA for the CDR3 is TGCGCCAGCAGCTTAGGGACAGGGAATGAAAAACTGTTTTTT. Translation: CASSLGTGNEKLFF.

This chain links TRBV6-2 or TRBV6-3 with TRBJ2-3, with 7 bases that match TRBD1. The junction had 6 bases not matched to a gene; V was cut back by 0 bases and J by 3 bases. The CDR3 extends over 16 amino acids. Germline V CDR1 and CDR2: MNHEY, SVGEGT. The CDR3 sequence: CASSYSTGMVTDTQYF. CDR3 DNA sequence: TGTGCCAGCAGTTACTCGACAGGGATGGTTACAGATACGCAGTATTTT.

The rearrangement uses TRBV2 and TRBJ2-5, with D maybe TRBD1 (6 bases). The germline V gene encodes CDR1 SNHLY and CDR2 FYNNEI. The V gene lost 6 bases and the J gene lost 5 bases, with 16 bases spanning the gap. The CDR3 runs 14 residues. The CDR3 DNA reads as TGTGCCAGCAGGGAGACAGGACCCCAGGAGACCCAGTACTTC. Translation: CASRETGPQETQYF.

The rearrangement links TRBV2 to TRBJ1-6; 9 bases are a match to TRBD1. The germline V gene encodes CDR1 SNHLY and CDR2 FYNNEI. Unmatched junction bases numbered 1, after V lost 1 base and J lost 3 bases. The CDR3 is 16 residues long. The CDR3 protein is CASSEVDRGYNSPLHF. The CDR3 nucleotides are TGTGCCAGCAGTGAAGTGGACAGGGGCTATAATTCACCCCTCCACTTT.

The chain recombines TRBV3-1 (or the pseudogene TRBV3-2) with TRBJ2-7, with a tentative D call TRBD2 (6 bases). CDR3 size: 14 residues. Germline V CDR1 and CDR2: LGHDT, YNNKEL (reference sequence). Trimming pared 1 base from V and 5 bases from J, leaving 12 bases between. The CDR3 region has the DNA TGTGCCAGCAGCCAAGTTGGAGGGTTCCACGAGCAGTACTTC. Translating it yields CASSQVGGFHEQYF.

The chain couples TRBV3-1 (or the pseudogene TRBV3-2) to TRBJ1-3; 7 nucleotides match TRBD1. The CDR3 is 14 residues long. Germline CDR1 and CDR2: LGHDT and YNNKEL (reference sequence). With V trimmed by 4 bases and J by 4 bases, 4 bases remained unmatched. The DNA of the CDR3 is TGTGCCAGCAGCCGAGCCAGGGGGGGAAACACCATATATTTT. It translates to CASSRARGGNTIYF.

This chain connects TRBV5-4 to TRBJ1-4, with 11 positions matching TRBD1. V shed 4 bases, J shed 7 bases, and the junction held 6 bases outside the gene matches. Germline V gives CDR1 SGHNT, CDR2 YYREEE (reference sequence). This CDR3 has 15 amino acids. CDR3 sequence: CASSIWTGGLEKLFF. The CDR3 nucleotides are TGTGCCAGCAGCATATGGACAGGGGGCCTTGAAAAACTGTTTTTT.

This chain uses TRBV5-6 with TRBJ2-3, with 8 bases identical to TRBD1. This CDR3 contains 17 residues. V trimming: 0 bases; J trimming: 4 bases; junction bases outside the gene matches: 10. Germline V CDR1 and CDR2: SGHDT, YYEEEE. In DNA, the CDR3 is TGTGCCAGCAGCTTGGCAGGTGGCAGGGGGCGTGCAGATACGCAGTATTTT. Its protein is CASSLAGGRGRADTQYF. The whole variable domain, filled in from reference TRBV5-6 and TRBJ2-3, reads DAGVTQSPTHLIKTRGQQVTLRCSPKSGHDTVSWYQQALGQGPQFIFQYYEEEERQRGNFPDRFSGHQFPNYSSELNVNALLLGDSALYLCASSLAGGRGRADTQYFGPGTRLTVL.

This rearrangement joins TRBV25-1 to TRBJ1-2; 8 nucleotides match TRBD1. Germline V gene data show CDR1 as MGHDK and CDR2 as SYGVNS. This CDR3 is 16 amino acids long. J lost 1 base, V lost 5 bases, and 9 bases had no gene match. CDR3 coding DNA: TGTGCCAGCAGTAATCCCTCACAGGGGGGTAACTATGGCTACACCTTC. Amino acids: CASSNPSQGGNYGYTF.